The T cell receptor beta chain described here comes from a study of T-cell reconstitution after alpha-beta-depleted transplantation in children. This CDR3 comprises 15 residues. Germline CDR1 SGHTA, CDR2 FQGNSA. With V trimmed by 5 bases and J by 5 bases, 4 bases remained unmatched. This clonotype was seen repeatedly, ten times or more. The antigen remains undetermined. Findings and caveats of the study: Surviving recipient T cells and thymic progenitors underlay high day-60 TCRbeta diversity in some patients. When one year had passed after transplant, most T-cell counts and diversity came from newly produced T cells. About two months after transplant, alpha-beta T cells reportedly came from several hundred expanded graft clones.

Library preparation (for TCRbeta) was performed with unique molecular identifiers. TCRdb reprocessed the PCR reads with MiXCR, giving one entry per CDR3 protein. The profile shows roughly 670,000 distinct CDR3 sequences, 10% to 15% of them singletons. This specimen was PBMCs, taken before TCRalphabeta/CD19-depleted stem cell transplant. The rearrangement uses TRBV7-2 and TRBJ2-5; 14 bases line up with TRBD2. The sequence derives from a girl aged 2-10 years with congenital amegakaryocytic thrombocytopenia, due to receive a stem cell transplant. This CDR3 reads CASSRLAGGQETQYF. The CDR3 DNA is TGTGCCAGCAGCCGACTAGCGGGAGGGCAGGAGACCCAGTACTTC.